This is a list of T cell receptor beta chains from one sample in a study of control samples from healthy donors and cancer patients. Only in-frame clones appear in the TCRdb table, and some are missing; sequencing was by immunoSEQ multiplex PCR. The table includes 190,000 or so clones, about 93% detected once. Sequencing was carried out using blood. The receptors come from a man aged 18 to 29 in good health. The CDR3 runs from the conserved cysteine through the conserved F or W. The D gene is left open where the match is weak. For some rows the clone size is stated as once, few or many, or as a class when expanded; others skip it.

D	V	size	J	DNA	CDR3
-	TRBV19	-	TRBJ1-1	TGTGCCAGTAGTATCGGGCCTGCGAACACTGAAGCTTTCTTT	CASSIGPANTEAFF
TRBD2	TRBV5-1	once	TRBJ2-3	TGCGCCAGCAGCTCCTGGGCACTAGCGGTGTCTAGCACAGATACGCAGTATTTT	CASSSWALAVSSTDTQYF
-	TRBV5-1	-	TRBJ1-6	TGCGCCAGCAGCTTGGAGATTGTCTATAATTCACCCCTCCACTTT	CASSLEIVYNSPLHF
TRBD2	TRBV5-1	once	TRBJ2-5	TGCGCCAGCAGTTACGGACTAGCGGAAGAGACCCAGTACTTC	CASSYGLAEETQYF
TRBD1	TRBV7-8	few	TRBJ1-6	TGTGCCAGCAGCCCCGGGACAGGAGGAAATTCACCCCTCCACTTT	CASSPGTGGNSPLHF
TRBD1	TRBV4-2	-	TRBJ1-5	TGTGCCAGCAGCCCTCCGGGACAGCTTAATCAGCCCCAGCATTTT	CASSPPGQLNQPQHF
-	TRBV19	-	TRBJ1-5	TGTGCCAGTAGTATGGATCCGTCTCGTCTAGTCAGGTGGTCAGATCAGCCCCAGCATTTT	CASSMDPSRLVRWSDQPQHF
-	TRBV12-3/TRBV12-4	-	TRBJ1-6	TGTGCCAGCAGTTATAATTCACCCCTCCACTTT	CASSYNSPLHF
-	TRBV15	-	TRBJ1-1	TGTGCCACCAGCAGAGAAGGGGGGACTCCGAGCCCTGAAGCTTTCTTT	CATSREGGTPSPEAFF
-	TRBV28	-	TRBJ1-2	TGTGCCAGCAGTTTATCGGGCACGAGATATGGCTACACCTTC	CASSLSGTRYGYTF
-	TRBV10-3	-	TRBJ1-4	TGTGCCATCAGTGAGCCGGGGGCGAGTGAAAAACTGTTTTTT	CAISEPGASEKLFF
-	TRBV3-1/TRBV3-2	-	TRBJ2-3	TGTGCCAGCAGCTTCGGGACGGAGGAGACAGATACGCAGTATTTT	CASSFGTEETDTQYF
-	TRBV6-5	-	TRBJ1-2	TGTGCCAGCGCCCCCCGAGGGCCGGACTATGGCTACACCTTC	CASAPRGPDYGYTF
TRBD2	TRBV3-1/TRBV3-2	-	TRBJ2-3	TGTGCCAGCAGCCAAGATATCCTAGCGGGGGGGTCTACGCAGTATTTT	CASSQDILAGGSTQYF
TRBD2	TRBV9	-	TRBJ2-1	TGTGCCAGCAGCCTCAGCGATCTAGCGGGGGTCAATGAGCAGTTCTTC	CASSLSDLAGVNEQFF
-	TRBV18	-	TRBJ2-7	TGTGCCAGCTCACCCGACGCCTACGAGCAGTACTTC	CASSPDAYEQYF
TRBD1	TRBV24-1	-	TRBJ2-1	TGTGCCACCAGTGATATTCCCGGGACAGGGGCTAGCTCCTACAATGAGCAGTTCTTC	CATSDIPGTGASSYNEQFF
-	TRBV5-4	once	TRBJ2-7	TGTGCCAGCAGCCTCCCCGGGACACGGAGCTACGAGCAGTACTTC	CASSLPGTRSYEQYF
-	TRBV7-2	-	TRBJ1-1	TGTGCCAGCAGCCCCCCTTACGGGATGAACACTGAAGCTTTCTTT	CASSPPYGMNTEAFF